This T cell receptor beta chain was captured in a study of T-cell memory formation after mild COVID-19. V was trimmed by 7 bases and J by 3 bases, leaving 6 bases between them. Germline lookup yields CDR1 MNHEY and CDR2 SVGEGT. This CDR3 has 11 amino acids. TCRdb independently ran MiXCR on the 5' RACE reads; one entry per CDR3 protein. The table lists around 250,000 distinct CDR3 sequences, roughly 9.4% of them singletons, with roughly 21% in the top ten. This clonotype was counted between two and nine times. The sample consisted of PBMCs or a T cell subset sorted from them (not recorded which). The V and J genes are TRBV6-2 or TRBV6-3 and TRBJ1-2; D ambiguous. The sequence was obtained from a man between 18 and 29 years old who had mild COVID-19 (a few samples of this study predate the infection). Cell type and time point are not known. This chain's CDR3 is CASNGHYGYTF. For the CDR3, the DNA is TGTGCCAGCAACGGACACTATGGCTACACCTTC.